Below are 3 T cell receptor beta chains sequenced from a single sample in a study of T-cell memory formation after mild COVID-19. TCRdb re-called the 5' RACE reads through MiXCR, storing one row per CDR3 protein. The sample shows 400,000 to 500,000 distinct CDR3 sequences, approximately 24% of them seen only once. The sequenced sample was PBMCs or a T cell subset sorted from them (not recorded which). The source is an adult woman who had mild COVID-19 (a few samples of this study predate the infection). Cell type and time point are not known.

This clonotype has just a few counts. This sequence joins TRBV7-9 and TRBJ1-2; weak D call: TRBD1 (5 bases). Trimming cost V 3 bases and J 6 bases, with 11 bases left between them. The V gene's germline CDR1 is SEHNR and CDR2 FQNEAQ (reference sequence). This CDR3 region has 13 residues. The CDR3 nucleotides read TGTGCCAGCAGCTTTCGGGGCCTCAATGGCTACACCTTC. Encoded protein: CASSFRGLNGYTF. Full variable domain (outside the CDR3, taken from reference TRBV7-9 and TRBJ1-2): DTGVSQNPRHKITKRGQNVTFRCDPISEHNRLYWYRQTLGQGPEFLTYFQNEAQLEKSRLLSDRFSAERPKGSFSTLEIQRTEQGDSAMYLCASSFRGLNGYTFGSGTRLTVV.

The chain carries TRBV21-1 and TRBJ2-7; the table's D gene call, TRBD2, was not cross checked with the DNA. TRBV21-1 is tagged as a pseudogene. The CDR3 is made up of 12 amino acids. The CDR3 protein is CARRGTTYEQYF. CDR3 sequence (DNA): TGTGCCAGGCGGGGGACTACCTACGAGCAGTACTTC.

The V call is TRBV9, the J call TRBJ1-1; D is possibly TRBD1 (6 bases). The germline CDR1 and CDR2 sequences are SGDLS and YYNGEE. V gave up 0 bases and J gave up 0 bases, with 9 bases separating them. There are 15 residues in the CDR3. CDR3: CASSVGGRMNTEAFF. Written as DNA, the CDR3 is TGTGCCAGCAGCGTAGGGGGGCGCATGAACACTGAAGCTTTCTTT.